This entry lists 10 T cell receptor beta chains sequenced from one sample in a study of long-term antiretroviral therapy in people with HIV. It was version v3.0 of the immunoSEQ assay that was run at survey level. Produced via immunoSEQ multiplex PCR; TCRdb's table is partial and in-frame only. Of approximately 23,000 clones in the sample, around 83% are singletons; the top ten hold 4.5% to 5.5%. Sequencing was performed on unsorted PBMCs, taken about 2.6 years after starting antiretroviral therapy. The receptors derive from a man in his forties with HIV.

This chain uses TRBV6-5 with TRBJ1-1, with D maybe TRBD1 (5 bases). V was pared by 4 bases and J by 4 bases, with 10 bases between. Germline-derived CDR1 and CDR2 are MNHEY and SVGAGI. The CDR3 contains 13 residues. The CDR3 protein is CASSFGGATEAFF. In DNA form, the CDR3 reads TGTGCCAGCAGTTTTGGGGGTGCCACTGAAGCTTTCTTT.

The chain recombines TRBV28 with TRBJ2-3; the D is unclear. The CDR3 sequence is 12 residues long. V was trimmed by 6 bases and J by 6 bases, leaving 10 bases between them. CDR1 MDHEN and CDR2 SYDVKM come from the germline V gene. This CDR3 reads CASSPIADTQYF. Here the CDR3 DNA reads TGTGCCAGCAGCCCCATAGCTGATACGCAGTATTTT. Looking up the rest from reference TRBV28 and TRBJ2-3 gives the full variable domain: DVKVTQSSRYLVKRTGEKVFLECVQDMDHENMFWYRQDPGLGLRLIYFSYDVKMKEKGDIPEGYSVSREKKERFSLILESASTNQTSMYLCASSPIADTQYFGPGTRLTVL.

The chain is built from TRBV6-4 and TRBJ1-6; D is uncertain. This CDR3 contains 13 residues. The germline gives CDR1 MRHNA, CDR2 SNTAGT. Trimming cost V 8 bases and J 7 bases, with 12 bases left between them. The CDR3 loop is CASGQEVNSPLHF. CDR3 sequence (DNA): TGTGCCAGCGGGCAGGAGGTAAATTCACCCCTCCACTTT.

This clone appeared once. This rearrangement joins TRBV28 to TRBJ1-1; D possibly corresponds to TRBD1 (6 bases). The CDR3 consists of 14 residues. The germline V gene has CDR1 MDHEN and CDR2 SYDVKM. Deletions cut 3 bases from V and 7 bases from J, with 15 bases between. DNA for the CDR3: TGTGCCAGCAGTTTGGGACAAAACATGGTTGAAGCTTTCTTT. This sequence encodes CASSLGQNMVEAFF.

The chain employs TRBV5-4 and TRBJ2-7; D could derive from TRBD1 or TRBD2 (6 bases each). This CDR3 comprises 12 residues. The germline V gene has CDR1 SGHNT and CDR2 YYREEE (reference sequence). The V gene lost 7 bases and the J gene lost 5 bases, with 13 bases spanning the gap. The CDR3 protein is CASAWGDNEQYF. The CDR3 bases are TGTGCCAGCGCCTGGGGGGACAACGAGCAGTACTTC.

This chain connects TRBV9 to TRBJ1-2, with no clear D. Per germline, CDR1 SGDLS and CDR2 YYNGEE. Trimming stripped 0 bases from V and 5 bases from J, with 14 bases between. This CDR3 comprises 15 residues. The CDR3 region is CASSVEGRGFYGYTF. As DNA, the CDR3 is TGTGCCAGCAGCGTAGAGGGCAGAGGATTTTATGGCTACACCTTC.

The CDR3 nucleotides are TGTGCCAGCAATTTGCAGGTTCTCATGGAGCAGTACTTC. The encoded protein is CASNLQVLMEQYF. The chain combines TRBV2 with TRBJ2-7; D is undetermined. CDR3 length equals 13 residues. Germline loops: CDR1 SNHLY, CDR2 FYNNEI. V lost 7 bases, J lost 7 bases, and 17 bases lay in between.

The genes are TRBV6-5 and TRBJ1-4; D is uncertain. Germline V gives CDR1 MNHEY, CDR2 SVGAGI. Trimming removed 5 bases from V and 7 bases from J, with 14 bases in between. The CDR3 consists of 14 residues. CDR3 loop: CASSPEQWAEKLFF. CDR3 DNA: TGTGCCAGCAGTCCAGAACAGTGGGCTGAAAAACTGTTTTTT.

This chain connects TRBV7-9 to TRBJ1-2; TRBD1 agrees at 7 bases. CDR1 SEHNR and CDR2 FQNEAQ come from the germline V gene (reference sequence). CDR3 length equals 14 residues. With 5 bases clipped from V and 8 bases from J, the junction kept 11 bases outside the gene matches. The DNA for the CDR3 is TGTGCCAGCAGCCAAAGGGAGGGGGCGAGGGGCTACACCTTC. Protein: CASSQREGARGYTF.

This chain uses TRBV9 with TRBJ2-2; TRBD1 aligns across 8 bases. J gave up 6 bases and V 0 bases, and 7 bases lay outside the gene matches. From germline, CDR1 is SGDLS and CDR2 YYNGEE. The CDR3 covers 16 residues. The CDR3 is CASSVAGQGASGELFF. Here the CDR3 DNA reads TGTGCCAGCAGCGTAGCTGGGCAGGGGGCGTCCGGGGAGCTGTTTTTT.